The sequence of this T cell receptor beta chain was determined in a study of blood T cell repertoires in COVID-19. Across the whole study: Some COVID-19 samples were acute and others convalescent; all came from the United States, Italy and Spain.

The ends were cut back, 1 base at V and 6 bases at J, with 9 bases in the middle. The germline gives CDR1 LNHDA, CDR2 SQIVND (reference sequence). This CDR3 has 14 residues. This table comes from immunoSEQ multiplex PCR, and its TCRdb copy is limited to in-frame clones, with some not included. The repertoire includes some 42,000 clones, around 91% of them detected once, and roughly 3.1% sits in the top ten. The clonotype comes from a man in his forties or fifties with active COVID-19. The chain has TRBV19 and TRBJ2-2; possible D gene TRBD1, 5 bases. Sequencing used peripheral blood. The CDR3 region is CASSIGSGSGELFF. CDR3 coding DNA: TGTGCCAGTAGTATAGGATCAGGGTCCGGGGAGCTGTTTTTT.